The rows below give T cell receptor beta chains drawn from one sample of a study of T cell repertoires in cytomegalovirus infection. No antigen is known for these receptors. TCRdb analysed the reads with MiXCR anew, one entry per CDR3 protein. This sample has 750,000 to 900,000 distinct CDR3 sequences, with 25% to 30% found just once. Sequencing used cultured CD8+ T cells from PBMCs, obtained from culture after CMV antigen stimulation. The origin of the receptors is a human donor in good health (CMV status not recorded). Some clones in this sample may be carry-over from other donors' samples. Both conserved end residues are part of each CDR3. The D gene is left open where the match is weak. Size is omitted from some rows. Given values are once, few, many or a class for expanded clones.

CASSYAGSWNTEAFF TGTGCCAGCAGCTACGCAGGGTCCTGGAACACTGAAGCTTTCTTT TRBV7-2 15 many TRBJ1-1 .
CASSVGAGGIYNEQFF TGTGCCAGCAGCGTAGGGGCGGGGGGGATCTACAATGAGCAGTTCTTC TRBV9 16 few TRBJ2-1 TRBD2
CASSWTGANYNEQFF TGTGCCAGCAGCTGGACAGGAGCTAACTACAATGAGCAGTTCTTC TRBV11-1 15 few TRBJ2-1 TRBD1
CASSLQLNQPQHF TGTGCCAGCAGTCTACAGCTCAATCAGCCCCAGCATTTT TRBV6-5 13 . TRBJ1-5 .
CASSLSRRSPNTEAFF TGTGCCAGCAGCTTGTCTCGCCGGTCCCCCAACACTGAAGCTTTCTTT TRBV7-2 16 few TRBJ1-1 .
CASEVAHHTEAFF TGTGCCAGTGAGGTGGCTCACCACACTGAAGCTTTCTTT TRBV19 13 few TRBJ1-1 .
CASSYLDQVAFF TGTGCCAGCAGTTACTTGGATCAAGTCGCTTTCTTT TRBV6-6 12 few TRBJ1-1 .
CASSQYSASSYNEQFF TGCGCCAGCAGCCAGTATAGCGCTAGCTCCTACAATGAGCAGTTCTTC TRBV4-3 16 . TRBJ2-1 .
CASSEWQDVGPQHF TGTGCCAGCAGTGAGTGGCAGGATGTCGGGCCCCAGCATTTT TRBV6-1 14 . TRBJ1-5 .
CASSEAGETGRETQYF TGTGCCAGCAGTGAAGCGGGGGAGACAGGGCGGGAGACCCAGTACTTC TRBV2 16 few TRBJ2-5 TRBD1
CASSEWEGSNYGYTF TGTGCCAGCAGTGAATGGGAGGGGAGCAACTATGGCTACACCTTC TRBV6-1 15 few TRBJ1-2 .
CASRNWTDRNNQPQHF TGTGCCAGCAGGAATTGGACGGATAGAAACAATCAGCCCCAGCATTTT TRBV5-6 16 . TRBJ1-5 .
CASRGGAPDEQYF TGTGCCAGCAGGGGGGGGGCCCCCGACGAGCAGTACTTC TRBV7-9 13 . TRBJ2-7 .
CASVGQGQETQYF TGTGCTAGTGTCGGACAGGGCCAAGAGACCCAGTACTTC TRBV12-5 13 . TRBJ2-5 TRBD1
CASSGNLGRGAPDNEQFF TGTGCCAGCAGTGGGAACTTAGGGCGGGGGGCTCCCGACAATGAGCAGTTCTTC TRBV2 18 . TRBJ2-1 TRBD2
CASSSRLAESTDTQYF TGTGCCAGCAGCTCTAGACTAGCGGAGAGCACAGATACGCAGTATTTT TRBV7-2 16 many TRBJ2-3 TRBD2
CATFRAALYGYTF TGTGCCACCTTTAGGGCAGCTCTCTATGGCTACACCTTC TRBV6-1 13 . TRBJ1-2 .
CASSLTTWLVFREDTGELFF TGTGCCAGCAGCTTGACCACGTGGTTGGTTTTCCGCGAGGACACCGGGGAGCTGTTTTTT TRBV5-5 20 . TRBJ2-2 .
CASSETSGGPSSYNEQFF TGTGCCAGCAGTGAGACTAGCGGGGGGCCGAGCTCCTACAATGAGCAGTTCTTC TRBV12-3/TRBV12-4 18 few TRBJ2-1 TRBD2
CASSSVNTEAFF TGTGCCAGCAGTTCGGTGAACACTGAAGCTTTCTTT TRBV7-9 12 many TRBJ1-1 .
CASSLVRDGPFSYNEQFF TGCGCCAGCAGCTTGGTGAGGGACGGACCTTTCTCCTACAATGAGCAGTTCTTC TRBV5-1 18 . TRBJ2-1 .
CASSPPGPVEKLFF TGTGCCAGCAGCCCCCCTGGGCCTGTGGAAAAACTGTTTTTT TRBV7-9 14 few TRBJ1-4 .
CASSFLQGNTEAFF TGTGCCAGCAGTTTCTTACAGGGGAACACTGAAGCTTTCTTT TRBV27 14 . TRBJ1-1 .
CASSSGGAAFF TGCGCCAGCAGCTCCGGAGGGGCGGCTTTCTTT TRBV5-1 11 . TRBJ1-1 .
CASSLKGAKNTGELFF TGTGCCAGCAGCTTAAAGGGGGCGAAGAACACCGGGGAGCTGTTTTTT TRBV7-9 16 . TRBJ2-2 TRBD1
CASSRDRGLAEAFF TGTGCCAGCAGCAGGGACAGGGGTTTAGCTGAAGCTTTCTTT TRBV6-2/TRBV6-3 14 . TRBJ1-1 TRBD1
CAISDTVTEGPRQYF TGTGCCATCAGTGACACGGTCACGGAGGGACCACGGCAGTACTTC TRBV10-3 15 . TRBJ2-7 .
CASSSGQGDDTF TGTGCCAGCAGCTCGGGACAGGGGGACGACACCTTC TRBV7-9 12 few TRBJ1-2 TRBD1
CASSSNMDSSNQPQHF TGTGCCAGCAGCTCGAACATGGACAGTAGCAATCAGCCCCAGCATTTT TRBV7-9 16 few TRBJ1-5 .
CASSYRIPGGPGGEQFF TGTGCCAGCAGTTACCGAATTCCGGGGGGGCCGGGGGGTGAGCAGTTCTTC TRBV6-2/TRBV6-3 17 few TRBJ2-1 TRBD2
CASRTPLQGTGETQYF TGTGCCAGCAGAACTCCCTTACAGGGGACCGGGGAGACCCAGTACTTC TRBV6-2/TRBV6-3 16 . TRBJ2-5 TRBD1
CASSILQGYNQPQHF TGTGCCAGCAGTATACTACAGGGGTACAATCAGCCCCAGCATTTT TRBV28 15 . TRBJ1-5 TRBD1